The clone carrying this T cell receptor (beta chain) showed up just once. As yet, its antigen is unknown. The data were obtained in a study of cytomegalovirus exposure and HLA in healthy donors. Study outcomes and limitations: Researchers counted roughly 150 TCR beta chains as cytomegalovirus-associated.

V dropped 7 bases and J dropped 7 bases, with 19 bases sitting between them. CDR1 and CDR2 from the germline V gene are MNHNS and SASEGT. There are 15 residues in the CDR3. In the PCR, 60 Vbeta and 13 Jbeta primers were used. TCRdb keeps only in-frame clones here, not all; method: immunoSEQ multiplex PCR. The sample gives roughly 98,000 clones, 65% to 85% of which show up once; 11% to 15% is in the top ten. Sequencing input: PBMCs. This chain uses TRBV6-1 with TRBJ1-4; perhaps TRBD1 as D (6 bases). This receptor was identified in a woman aged 65 to 85 in good health and CMV-seropositive. CDR3 loop: CASTDASGVGEKLFF. CDR3 in DNA: TGTGCCAGCACCGATGCATCAGGGGTTGGTGAAAAACTGTTTTTT.